This is a list of T cell receptor beta chains from one sample in a study of beta chain features in type 1 diabetes. Method: immunoSEQ multiplex PCR; TCRdb's copy keeps in-frame clones and lacks some. The sample consists of 350,000 to 450,000 clones, roughly 12% of them appearing once. The sequenced sample was naive CD4+ T cells from blood. These receptors were collected from a young woman with type 1 diabetes. CDR3s include the opening cysteine and the closing phenylalanine or tryptophan. The D gene is left open where the match is weak. Only part of the rows carry a size: once, few, many, or a class if the clone is expanded.

V gene,D gene,clone size,J gene,CDR3 DNA,CDR3 protein
TRBV27,TRBD2,-,TRBJ2-1,TGTGCCAGCAGTTTAGAACTAGCGGGAAAGCAGTTCTTC,CASSLELAGKQFF
TRBV5-1,-,-,TRBJ2-7,TGCGCCAGCAGCTTGGAAAGGGAGTACGAGCAGTACTTC,CASSLEREYEQYF
TRBV6-5,TRBD2,few,TRBJ2-2,TGTGCCAGCAACGGGGAGGGAGACACCGGGGAGCTGTTTTTT,CASNGEGDTGELFF
TRBV7-2,-,-,TRBJ1-2,TGTGCCAGCAGCTACGCAGGATATGGCTACACCTTC,CASSYAGYGYTF
TRBV10-3,-,few,TRBJ2-7,TGTGCCATCAGTGACAGCTCCTACGAGCAGTACTTC,CAISDSSYEQYF
TRBV19,TRBD2,-,TRBJ2-1,TGTGCCAGTAGTATTTCCAGCGGGGCATACAATGAGCAGTTCTTC,CASSISSGAYNEQFF
TRBV18,-,few,TRBJ2-3,TGTGCCAGCTCACCACCGTATAGCGCCATCCGGTCGTCAGATACGCAGTATTTT,CASSPPYSAIRSSDTQYF
TRBV27,-,few,TRBJ2-5,TGTGCCAGCAGCGCACGGGGTCAAGAGACCCAGTACTTC,CASSARGQETQYF
TRBV19,-,few,TRBJ2-4,TGTGCCAGTAGCCCAAACACCTCTGGCAAAAACATTCAGTACTTC,CASSPNTSGKNIQYF
TRBV29-1,-,few,TRBJ2-7,TGCAGCGTTGCGGGGGAGAGGAGCTCCTACGAGCAGTACTTC,CSVAGERSSYEQYF
TRBV5-4,TRBD2,few,TRBJ2-1,TGTGCCAGCAGCTTGGGTAGCGGGGGGGCCGAGAATGAGCAGTTCTTC,CASSLGSGGAENEQFF
TRBV30,TRBD1,-,TRBJ2-7,TGTGCCTGGCTTAGGGACAGCACCTACGAGCAGTACTTC,CAWLRDSTYEQYF
TRBV7-8,TRBD1,few,TRBJ1-2,TGTGCCAGCAGCGATCCGGGACAGTCGTCCTCGTATGGCTACACCTTC,CASSDPGQSSSYGYTF
TRBV5-5,-,-,TRBJ2-7,TGTGCCAGCAGCCCGCTGGCAGGGGAAAGATACGAGCAGTACTTC,CASSPLAGERYEQYF
TRBV2,-,-,TRBJ2-7,TGTGCCAGCAAAACAGGGACCAACGAGCAGTACTTC,CASKTGTNEQYF
TRBV18,-,few,TRBJ2-1,TGTGCCAGCTCACCACCGGGCGCTTCCGGGAACCTGTTCTTC,CASSPPGASGNLFF
TRBV18,-,-,TRBJ1-3,TGTGCCAGCTCACCACCGGCAGGGAATATTGCTGGAAACACCATATATTTT,CASSPPAGNIAGNTIYF
TRBV27,TRBD1,few,TRBJ2-7,TGTGCCAGCAGTCACGGACAGGTTTACGTATACGAGCAGTACTTC,CASSHGQVYVYEQYF
TRBV28,-,few,TRBJ1-1,TGTGCCAGCAGTCGCGGGACCAACACTGAAGCTTTCTTT,CASSRGTNTEAFF
TRBV5-1,TRBD2,few,TRBJ2-3,TGCGCCAGCAGCCTTACTAGCGGAAGCACAGATACGCAGTATTTT,CASSLTSGSTDTQYF
TRBV6-6,TRBD2,few,TRBJ2-7,TGTGCCAGCAGAATCCTAGCGGGAGGGTCCTACGAGCAGTACTTC,CASRILAGGSYEQYF
TRBV7-2,TRBD1,-,TRBJ1-1,TGTGCCAGCAGGGACAGGGCAGGAACTGAAGCTTTCTTT,CASRDRAGTEAFF
TRBV27,-,few,TRBJ1-6,TGTGCCAGCAGCCTAGCGGGGGGTATGGTTTCACCCCTCCACTTT,CASSLAGGMVSPLHF
TRBV7-9,TRBD2,-,TRBJ2-1,TGTGCCAGCAGCTCCTTAGCGGGCTCCTACAATGAGCAGTTCTTC,CASSSLAGSYNEQFF
TRBV4-1,TRBD2,few,TRBJ2-7,TGCGCCAGCAGATCTGGACTAGCGGGGGGCGAGCAGTACTTC,CASRSGLAGGEQYF
TRBV5-6,TRBD2,-,TRBJ2-2,TGTGCCAGCAGCTCCGTAATAGCGGGAGGCGGCACCGGGGAGCTGTTTTTT,CASSSVIAGGGTGELFF
TRBV7-2,-,few,TRBJ2-1,TGTGCCAGCAGCCTTTTCGTGAATGAGCAGTTCTTC,CASSLFVNEQFF
TRBV18,TRBD2,-,TRBJ2-1,TGTGCCAGCTCACCCCTAGCGGGTAATTACAATGAGCAGTTCTTC,CASSPLAGNYNEQFF
TRBV27,TRBD1,few,TRBJ1-4,TGTGCCAGCAGTAAAAACAGGGGGCGAGGTGAAAAACTGTTTTTT,CASSKNRGRGEKLFF
TRBV29-1,TRBD2,few,TRBJ2-2,TGCAGCGTTCGGCCAGCGGGAGGCCACACCGGGGAGCTGTTTTTT,CSVRPAGGHTGELFF